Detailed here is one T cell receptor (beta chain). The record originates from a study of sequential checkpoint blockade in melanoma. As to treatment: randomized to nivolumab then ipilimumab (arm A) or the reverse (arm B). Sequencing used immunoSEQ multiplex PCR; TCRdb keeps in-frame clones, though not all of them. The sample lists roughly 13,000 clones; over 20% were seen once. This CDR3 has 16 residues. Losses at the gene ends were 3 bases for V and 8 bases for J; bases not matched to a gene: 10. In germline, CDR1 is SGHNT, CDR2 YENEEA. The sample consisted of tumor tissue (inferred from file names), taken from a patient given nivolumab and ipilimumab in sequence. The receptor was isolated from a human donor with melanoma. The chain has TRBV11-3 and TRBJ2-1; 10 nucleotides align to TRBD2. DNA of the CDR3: TGTGCCAGCAGCTTTTTGGCTAGCGGGAGTATGTATGAGCAGTTCTTC. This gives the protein CASSFLASGSMYEQFF.